This T cell receptor beta chain is from a study of blood T cell repertoires in COVID-19. In the original workflow: Quantification of nucleated cells was approximated via reference gene primer amplification. Produced via immunoSEQ multiplex PCR; TCRdb's table is partial and in-frame only. V, J and clone size derive from that table, while D and trimming were established from the DNA sequence. The sample lists fewer than 350,000 clones; roughly 85% were seen once. In terms of age and location, participants ranged from about 18 to 95 years and lived in about 25 US areas. Cohort assignment relied on participant-reported clinical history. Cohort 3 donors counted as recovered after two negative PCRs, clearance, or resolved symptoms. Germline V CDR1 and CDR2: WSHSY, SAAADI. V dropped 5 bases and J dropped 2; count of bases not matched to a gene: 2. The CDR3 is 14 residues long.

J is TRBJ2-7 and V is TRBV10-2, with 11 positions matching TRBD2. This clonotype was obtained from a woman in her forties who had recovered from COVID-19. Material for sequencing was PBMCs or T cells enriched from blood (not recorded which). The CDR3 spells CASSLGLAAYEQYF. The CDR3 nucleotides are TGCGCCAGCAGTTTGGGACTAGCGGCCTACGAGCAGTACTTC.